This T cell receptor (beta chain) was profiled in a study of blood T cell repertoires in COVID-19. Study-level information: Donors in the United States, Italy and Spain gave samples during acute or convalescent COVID-19. PBMCs, B-cell-depleted T cells, or T cells provided the cDNA or gDNA that made up the material.

Method: immunoSEQ multiplex PCR; TCRdb's copy keeps in-frame clones and lacks some. The data hold roughly 68,000 clones, with approximately 91% observed a single time. The sample comprised peripheral blood. The origin of this receptor is a man between 45 and 60 years old with acute or convalescent COVID-19.

The CDR3 sequence is CASSPRQGRQETQYF. In DNA, the CDR3 is TGTGCCAGCAGCCCAAGACAGGGGCGACAAGAGACCCAGTACTTC. The V call is TRBV9, the J call TRBJ2-5; TRBD1 matches at 8 bases. The V gene's germline CDR1 is SGDLS and CDR2 YYNGEE. This CDR3 is 15 amino acids long. The V and J ends lost 4 bases and 2 bases, in that order; junction bases with no gene match: 7.